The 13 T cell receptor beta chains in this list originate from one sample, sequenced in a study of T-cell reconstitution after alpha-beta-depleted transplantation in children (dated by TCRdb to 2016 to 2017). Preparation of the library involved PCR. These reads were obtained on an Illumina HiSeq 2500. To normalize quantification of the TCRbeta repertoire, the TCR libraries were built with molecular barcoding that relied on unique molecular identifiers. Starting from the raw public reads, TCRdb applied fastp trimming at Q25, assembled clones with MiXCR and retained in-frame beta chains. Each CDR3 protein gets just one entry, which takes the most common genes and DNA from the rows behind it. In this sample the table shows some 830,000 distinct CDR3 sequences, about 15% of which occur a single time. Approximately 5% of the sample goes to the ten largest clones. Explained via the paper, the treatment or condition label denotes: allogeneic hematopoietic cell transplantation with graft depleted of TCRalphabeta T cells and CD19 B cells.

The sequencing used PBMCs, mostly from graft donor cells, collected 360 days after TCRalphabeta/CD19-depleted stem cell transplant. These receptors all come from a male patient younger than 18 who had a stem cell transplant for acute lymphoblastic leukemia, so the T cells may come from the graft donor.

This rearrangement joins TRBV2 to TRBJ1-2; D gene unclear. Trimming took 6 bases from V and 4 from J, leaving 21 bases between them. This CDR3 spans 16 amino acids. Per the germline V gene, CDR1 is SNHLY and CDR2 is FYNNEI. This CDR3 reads CASRELDGLGRYGYTF. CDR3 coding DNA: TGTGCCAGCAGGGAATTGGACGGTCTTGGACGCTATGGCTACACCTTC. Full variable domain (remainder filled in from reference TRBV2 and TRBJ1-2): EPEVTQTPSHQVTQMGQEVILRCVPISNHLYFYWYRQILGQKVEFLVSFYNNEISEKSEIFDDQFSVERPDGSNFTLKIRSTKLEDSAMYFCASRELDGLGRYGYTFGSGTRLTVV.

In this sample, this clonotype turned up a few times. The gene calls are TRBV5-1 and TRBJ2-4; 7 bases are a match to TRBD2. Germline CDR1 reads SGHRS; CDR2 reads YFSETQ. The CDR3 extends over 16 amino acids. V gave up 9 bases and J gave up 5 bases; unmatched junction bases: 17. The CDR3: CATAPGGPYRENIQYF. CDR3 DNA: TGCGCCACAGCCCCGGGGGGTCCTTATCGGGAAAACATTCAGTACTTC.

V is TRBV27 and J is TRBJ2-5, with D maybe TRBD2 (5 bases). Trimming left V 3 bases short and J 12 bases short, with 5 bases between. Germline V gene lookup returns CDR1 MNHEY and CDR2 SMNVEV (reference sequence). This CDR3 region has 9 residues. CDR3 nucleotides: TGTGCCAGCAGTTTGAGGGAGTACTTC. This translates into CASSLREYF.

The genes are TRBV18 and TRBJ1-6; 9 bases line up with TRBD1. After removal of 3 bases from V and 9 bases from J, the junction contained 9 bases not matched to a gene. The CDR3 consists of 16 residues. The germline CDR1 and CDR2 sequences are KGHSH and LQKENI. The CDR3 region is CASSPTGGGGSSPLHF. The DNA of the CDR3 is TGTGCCAGCTCACCTACAGGGGGCGGAGGAAGTTCACCCCTCCACTTT.

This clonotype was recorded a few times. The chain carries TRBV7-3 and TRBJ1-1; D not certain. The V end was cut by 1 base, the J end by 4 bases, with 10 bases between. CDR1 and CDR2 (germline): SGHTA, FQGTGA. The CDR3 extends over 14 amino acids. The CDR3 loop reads CASSLKVGTTEAFF. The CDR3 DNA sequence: TGTGCCAGCAGCTTAAAGGTGGGAACCACTGAAGCTTTCTTT.

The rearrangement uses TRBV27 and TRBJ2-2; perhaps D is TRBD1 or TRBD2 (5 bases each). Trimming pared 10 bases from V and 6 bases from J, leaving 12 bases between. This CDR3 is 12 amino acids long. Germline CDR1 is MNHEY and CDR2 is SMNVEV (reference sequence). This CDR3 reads CAIAGRAGELFF. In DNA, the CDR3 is TGTGCCATCGCAGGGAGAGCCGGGGAGCTGTTTTTT.

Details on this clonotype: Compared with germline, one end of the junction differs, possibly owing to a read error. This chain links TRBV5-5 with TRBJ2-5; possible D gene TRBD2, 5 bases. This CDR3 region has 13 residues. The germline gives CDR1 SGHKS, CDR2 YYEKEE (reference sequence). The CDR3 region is CASSVGIWESQYF. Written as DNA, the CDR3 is TGTGCCAGCAGCGTGGGGATTTGGGAGAGCCAGTACTTC.

This chain's CDR3 is CASSTRRINNQPQHF. CDR3 bases: TGTGCCAGCAGTACCCGACGGATTAACAATCAGCCCCAGCATTTT. The chain combines TRBV12-3 or TRBV12-4 with TRBJ1-5; D is undetermined. Trimming took off 5 bases at V and 3 bases at J, with 14 bases between the two ends. The CDR3 is 15 residues long.

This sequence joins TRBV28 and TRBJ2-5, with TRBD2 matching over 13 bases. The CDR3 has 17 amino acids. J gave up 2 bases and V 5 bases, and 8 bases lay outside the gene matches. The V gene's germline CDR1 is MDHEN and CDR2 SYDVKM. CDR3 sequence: CASSELAGGSGQETQYF. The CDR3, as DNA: TGTGCCAGCAGTGAACTAGCGGGAGGGAGTGGGCAAGAGACCCAGTACTTC.

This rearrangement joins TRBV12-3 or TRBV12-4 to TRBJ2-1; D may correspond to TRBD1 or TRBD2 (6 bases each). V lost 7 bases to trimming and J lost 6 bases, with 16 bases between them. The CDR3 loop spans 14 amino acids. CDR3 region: CASTQMGGGNEQFF. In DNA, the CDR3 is TGTGCCAGCACCCAAATGGGGGGCGGCAATGAGCAGTTCTTC.

In DNA, the CDR3 is TGTGCCAGCAGCTCTGGAAAGGGGGTCAACACCGGGGAGCTGTTTTTT. Translating gives CASSSGKGVNTGELFF. The J gene is TRBJ2-2, the V gene TRBV7-9; possible D gene TRBD1, 6 bases. Germline V lookup: CDR1 SEHNR, CDR2 FQNEAQ (reference sequence). This CDR3 region has 16 residues. The germline V and J ends were trimmed by 4 bases and 2 bases, with 14 bases remaining between them.

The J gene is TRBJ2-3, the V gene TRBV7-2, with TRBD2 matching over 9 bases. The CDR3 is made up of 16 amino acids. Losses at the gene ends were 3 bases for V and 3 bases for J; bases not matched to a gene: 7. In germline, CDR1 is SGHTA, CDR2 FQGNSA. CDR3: CASSLNPGLATDTQYF. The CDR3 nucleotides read TGTGCCAGCAGCTTGAATCCGGGACTAGCAACAGATACGCAGTATTTT.

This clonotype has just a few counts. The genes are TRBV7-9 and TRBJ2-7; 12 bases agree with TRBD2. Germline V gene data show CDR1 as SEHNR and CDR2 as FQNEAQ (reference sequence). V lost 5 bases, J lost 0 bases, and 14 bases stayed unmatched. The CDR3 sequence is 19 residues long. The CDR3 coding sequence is TGTGCCAGCAGCAGCCCGGCTAGCGGGAGGGCCAAGTTCTCCTACGAGCAGTACTTC. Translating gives CASSSPASGRAKFSYEQYF.